This record concerns one TCR beta chain sequence. The sample originates from a study of technical replicates of blood from a handful of donors. Libraries were prepared by immunoSEQ multiplex PCR; TCRdb keeps only in-frame clonotypes and omits some of them. This table has just under 45,000 clones, almost 97% appearing once. The clonotype was recovered from a human donor in good health. Sequenced: T cells isolated from PBMCs.

Here the CDR3 DNA reads TGTGCCAGCAGCTTTCAGGCAGAGACCCAGTACTTC. This codes for CASSFQAETQYF. The V and J genes are TRBV7-9 and TRBJ2-5; D is unclear. The CDR3 is 12 amino acids. V was clipped by 3 bases and J by 4 bases, with 6 bases between them. Looked up from germline, CDR1 is SEHNR and CDR2 is FQNEAQ (reference sequence).